This is a list of T cell receptor beta chains from one sample in a study of T-cell memory formation after mild COVID-19. TCRdb re-analysed the 5' RACE reads in MiXCR, keeping a single row per CDR3 protein. The sample carries about 390,000 distinct CDR3 sequences, 15% to 20% recorded once. The specimen was PBMCs or a T cell subset sorted from them (not recorded which). The receptors here all came from a man younger than 35 who had mild COVID-19 (a few samples of this study predate the infection). Cell type and time point are not known. Each CDR3 is given with its conserved first and last residue. Fields, in order: CDR3 DNA, CDR3 protein, clone size, J gene, D gene, V gene. A D gene is named only where the DNA matches it firmly. Clone size is stated in some rows and not others, as once, few, many or a class when expanded.

TGTGCCATCAGTGACAGCGTAACGTCAGATACGCAGTATTTT | CAISDSVTSDTQYF | NA | TRBJ2-3 | NA | TRBV10-3
TGTGCCAGCAGCGTCAGGGAACTGCCAGATACGCAGTATTTT | CASSVRELPDTQYF | NA | TRBJ2-3 | NA | TRBV9
TGCAGTGCCCCCCGGGACTTATACAATGAGCAGTTCTTC | CSAPRDLYNEQFF | few | TRBJ2-1 | NA | TRBV20-1
TGCGCCAGCAGCCAAGAGACACTAGCGGGGGATACGCAGTATTTT | CASSQETLAGDTQYF | NA | TRBJ2-3 | TRBD2 | TRBV4-3
TGTGCCAGCAGCGGACAGGGGCGAAACAATGAGCAGTTCTTC | CASSGQGRNNEQFF | NA | TRBJ2-1 | TRBD1 | TRBV7-8
TGCGCCAGCAGCACCCGGGACAGTTCTAACTATGGCTACACCTTC | CASSTRDSSNYGYTF | NA | TRBJ1-2 | TRBD1 | TRBV5-1
TGTGCCAGCAGTGAGGTGGGTCAGGGGGCTGGCGAGCAGTACTTC | CASSEVGQGAGEQYF | NA | TRBJ2-7 | TRBD1 | TRBV2
TGTGCCAGCAGTGGGACAGGCTCCGGAAACACCATATATTTT | CASSGTGSGNTIYF | few | TRBJ1-3 | TRBD1 | TRBV6-1
TGCGCCAGCAGCTTGGATCGGGGAGGGGAGCTGTTTTTT | CASSLDRGGELFF | NA | TRBJ2-2 | NA | TRBV5-1
TGTGCCAGCAGAGTTCAGGGGGCGGAAGGCTACACCTTC | CASRVQGAEGYTF | NA | TRBJ1-2 | TRBD1 | TRBV2
TGTGCCAGCAGCCTCGCCGGGACAGGGTTTATGGCGGGCACAGATACGCAGTATTTT | CASSLAGTGFMAGTDTQYF | NA | TRBJ2-3 | TRBD1 | TRBV7-3
TGTGCCAGCGGGCACACGGGTCAGCCCCAGCATTTT | CASGHTGQPQHF | NA | TRBJ1-5 | NA | TRBV7-2
TGTGCCAGCAGTTACTCCCCCGGGACTAGCTCCGAGCAGTACTTC | CASSYSPGTSSEQYF | few | TRBJ2-7 | TRBD2 | TRBV6-5
TGCAGCGTTGACCGGGCTGGCTACACCTTC | CSVDRAGYTF | few | TRBJ1-2 | NA | TRBV29-1
TGTGCCAGCAGCCCCGCGGGGGGTAACTATGGCTACACCTTC | CASSPAGGNYGYTF | few | TRBJ1-2 | NA | TRBV7-9
TGTGCCAGCAGTTATACGATGAACACTGAAGCTTTCTTT | CASSYTMNTEAFF | many | TRBJ1-1 | NA | TRBV7-3
TGCGCCAGCAGCTGGGGACAGGGAGCCTACGAGCAGTACTTC | CASSWGQGAYEQYF | few | TRBJ2-7 | TRBD1 | TRBV5-1
TGCGCCAGCAGCTTTGGAGTTAATGAAAAACTGTTTTTT | CASSFGVNEKLFF | NA | TRBJ1-4 | NA | TRBV5-1
TGTGCCAGCAGCTTACCTGACTCTGGAAACACCATATATTTT | CASSLPDSGNTIYF | NA | TRBJ1-3 | NA | TRBV7-3
TGTGCCAGCAGCCTCGGGGGAATTGAAAAACTGTTTTTT | CASSLGGIEKLFF | NA | TRBJ1-4 | NA | TRBV5-6
TGCGCCACCAAAGGGCGGGGGACGGGAGGCTACACCTTC | CATKGRGTGGYTF | few | TRBJ1-2 | NA | TRBV10-2
TGTGCCAGCAGCCCGACCGGGCCAACGAGATCCTACAATGAGCAGTTCTTC | CASSPTGPTRSYNEQFF | few | TRBJ2-1 | NA | TRBV7-8
TGTGCCAGCAGTTACGTGACAGCGAGCTCCTATAATTCACCCCTCCACTTT | CASSYVTASSYNSPLHF | few | TRBJ1-6 | NA | TRBV6-5
TGTGCCAGCAGTTACCAGGCGGGGCTAGCCAAAAACATTCAGTACTTC | CASSYQAGLAKNIQYF | many | TRBJ2-4 | NA | TRBV6-5